This is a list of T cell receptor beta chains from one sample in a study of long-term antiretroviral therapy in people with HIV. Libraries were prepared by immunoSEQ multiplex PCR; TCRdb keeps only in-frame clonotypes and omits some of them. This sample yields tens of thousands of clones, of which 82% are seen a single time; about 11% belongs to the top ten. The sample here was unsorted PBMCs, taken approximately 2.5 years after starting antiretroviral therapy. Receptors originate from a man in his forties with HIV. Each CDR3 is given with its conserved first and last residue. D genes are given only for firm matches. Clone size is shown for a subset of rows, as once, few, many or a class of expanded clone.

>TRBJ1-1|-|-|TRBV4-3
CASSQGLGGTEAFF
TGCGCCAGCAGCCAAGGACTGGGGGGGACTGAAGCTTTCTTT
>TRBJ1-1|TRBD1|few|TRBV5-5
CASSLEDRGFTEAFF
TGTGCCAGCAGCTTGGAAGACAGGGGGTTTACTGAAGCTTTCTTT
>TRBJ2-7|-|-|TRBV5-8
CASSLGFWVGKTYEQYF
TGTGCCAGCAGCTTGGGATTTTGGGTCGGAAAGACCTACGAGCAGTACTTC
>TRBJ2-2|-|-|TRBV10-3
CAINRGDNTGELFF
TGTGCCATCAATCGCGGAGACAACACCGGGGAGCTGTTTTTT
>TRBJ2-7|-|-|TRBV6-1
CASSERGAQAFYEQYF
TGTGCCAGCAGTGAAAGGGGGGCCCAGGCTTTTTACGAGCAGTACTTC
>TRBJ2-1|-|-|TRBV7-6
CASSAGDGEINEQFF
TGTGCCAGCAGCGCAGGAGACGGGGAGATCAATGAGCAGTTCTTC
>TRBJ2-3|-|once|TRBV6-5
CASRQSFSTDTQYF
TGTGCCAGCCGGCAGTCTTTTAGCACAGATACGCAGTATTTT
>TRBJ2-3|-|once|TRBV30
CAWIGRHPLTDTQYF
TGTGCCTGGATAGGTCGGCATCCTCTCACAGATACGCAGTATTTT
>TRBJ1-6|TRBD1|-|TRBV5-5
CASSSRPSGGDNSPLHF
TGTGCCAGCAGCTCCCGCCCATCAGGGGGTGATAATTCACCCCTCCACTTT
>TRBJ2-7|-|large|TRBV15
CATSARQDYEQYF
TGTGCCACCAGCGCTCGCCAGGACTACGAGCAGTACTTC
>TRBJ1-2|TRBD1|-|TRBV5-1
CASSSGTGTYGYTF
TGCGCCAGCAGCTCCGGGACAGGGACCTATGGCTACACCTTC
>TRBJ2-2|TRBD1|-|TRBV29-1
CSVEDPYRGPYGELFF
TGCAGCGTTGAAGATCCCTACAGGGGACCCTACGGGGAGCTGTTTTTT
>TRBJ2-1|TRBD2|-|TRBV7-3
CASSLSWGGSYNEQFF
TGTGCCAGCAGCTTGTCGTGGGGGGGCTCCTACAATGAGCAGTTCTTC
>TRBJ2-6|-|-|TRBV11-2
CASSLGGANVLTF
TGTGCCAGCAGCTTGGGCGGGGCCAACGTCCTGACTTTC
>TRBJ2-3|TRBD2|-|TRBV2
CASRKGTSGVSSTDTQYF
TGTGCCAGCAGGAAAGGGACTAGCGGGGTGTCTAGCACAGATACGCAGTATTTT
>TRBJ2-2|TRBD1|-|TRBV5-1
CASSPGQGGTGELFF
TGCGCCAGCAGCCCGGGACAGGGAGGGACCGGGGAGCTGTTTTTT
>TRBJ2-1|-|medium-sized|TRBV9
CASSPQGNGHNEQFF
TGTGCCAGCAGCCCCCAGGGGAACGGTCACAATGAGCAGTTCTTC
>TRBJ2-6|-|once|TRBV5-6
CASSLVRGYSGANVLTF
TGTGCCAGCAGCTTGGTTAGGGGATACTCTGGGGCCAACGTCCTGACTTTC
>TRBJ1-2|TRBD1|-|TRBV19
CASSVDRAGYTF
TGTGCCAGTAGTGTCGACAGGGCTGGCTACACCTTC
>TRBJ2-1|-|-|TRBV6-1
CASSEMAGAYNEQFF
TGTGCCAGCAGTGAGATGGCGGGGGCTTACAATGAGCAGTTCTTC
>TRBJ2-7|-|-|TRBV5-4
CASSLVVDYEQYF
TGTGCCAGCAGCTTGGTGGTGGACTACGAGCAGTACTTC
>TRBJ1-2|TRBD1|-|TRBV7-3
CASSQKPGTGLSDGYTF
TGTGCCAGCAGCCAAAAACCCGGGACAGGGCTTTCGGATGGCTACACCTTC
>TRBJ1-4|-|once|TRBV5-1
CASRETTNEKLFF
TGCGCCAGCAGAGAGACAACTAATGAAAAACTGTTTTTT
>TRBJ1-2|TRBD1|-|TRBV14
CASSDPRGLGYGYTF
TGTGCCAGCAGCGATCCCAGGGGGCTGGGCTATGGCTACACCTTC
>TRBJ1-1|-|-|TRBV20-1
CSALQELEAFF
TGCAGTGCTCTACAGGAGCTTGAAGCTTTCTTT
>TRBJ1-2|-|-|TRBV27
CASSVTGYYGYTF
TGTGCCAGCAGTGTCACAGGGTACTATGGCTACACCTTC
>TRBJ2-2|TRBD2|-|TRBV10-3
CAISDLAGGHTGELFF
TGTGCCATCAGTGACCTAGCGGGGGGTCACACCGGGGAGCTGTTTTTT
>TRBJ2-7|TRBD2|-|TRBV28
CASSLIVAGAYEQYF
TGTGCCAGCAGTTTGATCGTAGCGGGAGCATACGAGCAGTACTTC
>TRBJ1-6|-|once|TRBV7-9
CASSPLANNSPLHF
TGTGCCAGCAGCCCTTTGGCGAATAATTCACCCCTCCACTTT
>TRBJ2-7|TRBD2|-|TRBV29-1
CSGLIAGDSYEQYF
TGCAGCGGGCTCATAGCGGGAGATTCCTACGAGCAGTACTTC
>TRBJ2-7|TRBD2|-|TRBV30
CAWSKLADFYEQYF
TGTGCCTGGAGTAAGCTAGCGGACTTTTACGAGCAGTACTTC
>TRBJ1-4|-|-|TRBV18
CASSPWQEKLFF
TGTGCCAGCTCCCCCTGGCAAGAAAAACTGTTTTTT
>TRBJ2-7|-|-|TRBV7-2
CASSVPSYEQYF
TGTGCCAGCAGCGTCCCGAGCTACGAGCAGTACTTC
>TRBJ2-2|TRBD2|-|TRBV7-2
CASSRRSSGGRTGELFF
TGTGCCAGCAGCCGGAGATCTAGCGGGGGGCGAACCGGGGAGCTGTTTTTT
>TRBJ1-1|-|-|TRBV27
CASSLSRVSTEAFF
TGTGCCAGCAGTTTATCCCGGGTAAGCACTGAAGCTTTCTTT
>TRBJ1-1|-|-|TRBV7-8
CASSLDGLNTEAFF
TGTGCCAGCAGCTTAGACGGGCTGAACACTGAAGCTTTCTTT